This section outlines one T cell receptor (beta chain) sequence together with its context. In the original processing: Amplification of reference gene primers provided the estimated nucleated cell counts. Clones were read by immunoSEQ multiplex PCR, and TCRdb kept only the in-frame ones, dropping some. Clone size and the V and J calls come from that table; the DNA yielded D and trimming. Of fewer than 250,000 clones in the sample, 83% were seen once. These data come from a study of blood T cell repertoires in COVID-19. At the level of the study: The study drew acute and convalescent COVID-19 samples from the United States, Italy and Spain. PBMCs, B-cell-depleted T cells, or T cells provided the cDNA or gDNA that made up the material.

Participant-reported clinical history was the basis for cohort assignment. Losses at the gene ends were 7 bases for V and 7 bases for J; bases not matched to a gene: 7. This CDR3 has 14 residues. Germline CDR1 is MNHEY and CDR2 is SMNVEV (reference sequence). The chain uses TRBV27 and TRBJ2-1, with 10 nucleotides matching TRBD2. Sequencing was performed on PBMCs or T cells enriched from blood (not recorded which). The receptor's source is a woman aged 50 to 60 who had been exposed to COVID-19. The CDR3 region has the DNA TGTGCCAGCAATCTAGCGGGGGCCGGGAATGAGCAGTTCTTC. This translates into CASNLAGAGNEQFF.